Listed here are 27 T cell receptor beta chains from one sample, sequenced in a study of blood T cells in healthy people across ages. Sample-barcoded 5' priming and a J-beta primer mix drove a second PCR of roughly 7 to 11 cycles. Each CDR3 protein gets one entry after TCRdb re-called the 5' RACE reads with MiXCR. The repertoire includes over 1.5 million distinct CDR3 sequences, 40% to 55% of them detected once, and over 2% sits in the top ten. Specimen: blood. These TCRs come from a woman in her thirties or forties in good health.

This clonotype was observed a few times. CDR3 in DNA: TGTGCCAGCAGTCTGAACCCCCCGGGAGATAATTCACCCCTCCACTTT. It specifies CASSLNPPGDNSPLHF. This sequence joins TRBV27 and TRBJ1-6; no clear D. Germline CDR1 is MNHEY and CDR2 is SMNVEV (reference sequence). The length of the CDR3 is 16 residues. V shed 5 bases and J shed 5 bases, with 16 bases lying between them.

With respect to this clonotype: One end of the junction is discordant with germline, which a read error may explain. V and J are TRBV20-1 and TRBJ2-3, with 7 bases identical to TRBD2. The germline V gene encodes CDR1 DFQATT and CDR2 SNEGSKA (reference sequence). This CDR3 comprises 14 residues. The CDR3 bases are TGCAGTGCTGTTACTAGCGACACCACAGATACGCGGTATTTT. Translating gives CSAVTSDTTDTRYF.

The rearrangement uses TRBV20-1 and TRBJ2-7, with 8 bases that match TRBD2. Germline lookup yields CDR1 DFQATT and CDR2 SNEGSKA (reference sequence). V shed 4 bases and J 3 bases; nucleotides not matched to a gene: 2. The CDR3 has 12 amino acids. The CDR3 protein is CSAKRGSYEQYF. In nucleotides, the CDR3 is TGCAGTGCTAAGCGGGGGAGCTACGAGCAGTACTTC.

The chain uses TRBV18 and TRBJ2-6; weak D call: TRBD1 (6 bases). The CDR3 extends over 18 amino acids. The V and J ends lost 3 bases and 4 bases respectively, with 19 bases between them. The germline V gene encodes CDR1 KGHSH and CDR2 LQKENI. The CDR3 region has the DNA TGTGCCAGCTCACCCGTTCGAAAACAGGGAACCGGGGCCAACGTCCTGACTTTC. Translating gives CASSPVRKQGTGANVLTF.

This clonotype has more than one count but fewer than ten. This chain uses TRBV6-2 or TRBV6-3 with TRBJ1-2; 7 bases map to TRBD1. CDR3 length: 15 amino acids. Unmatched junction bases numbered 11, after V lost 6 bases and J lost 4 bases. The V gene's germline CDR1 is MNHEY and CDR2 SVGEGT. The DNA for the CDR3 is TGTGCCAGCAGAAACGGGCGGGGACAGTTCTATGGCTACACCTTC. Protein product: CASRNGRGQFYGYTF.

A few counts support this clonotype. The chain has TRBV18 and TRBJ1-2, with D possibly TRBD1 on 6 matching bases. This CDR3 is built from 13 residues. Trimming pared 6 bases from V and 4 bases from J, leaving 12 bases between. CDR1 is KGHSH, CDR2 LQKENI, per germline. The CDR3 DNA sequence: TGTGCCAGCTCCGACGGGGGGCTCTATGGCTACACCTTC. Its translation: CASSDGGLYGYTF.

The chain recombines TRBV25-1 with TRBJ2-7; 8 nucleotides line up with TRBD1. Germline values: CDR1 MGHDK, CDR2 SYGVNS. This CDR3 contains 13 residues. J was trimmed by 2 bases and V by 6 bases; bases with no gene match: 3. In nucleotides, the CDR3 is TGTGCCAGCAGGAAACAGGGGGCCTACGAGCAGTACTTC. Translation: CASRKQGAYEQYF.

This clonotype was seen only a few times. The chain links TRBV4-3 to TRBJ1-2; D not resolved. Germline loops: CDR1 LGHNA, CDR2 YSLEER. V was clipped by 3 bases and J by 3 bases, with 8 bases between them. CDR3 length: 13 residues. The CDR3, as DNA: TGCGCCAGCAGCCAGAACGTAGACTATGGCTACACCTTC. Translation: CASSQNVDYGYTF.

The gene calls are TRBV5-1 and TRBJ2-3, with TRBD2 matching over 7 bases. The CDR3 has 17 amino acids. V was clipped by 4 bases and J by 5 bases; unmatched bases: 16. CDR1 and CDR2 (germline): SGHRS, YFSETQ. The CDR3 here is CASSPRSSGAVLDTQYF. Here the CDR3 DNA reads TGCGCCAGCAGCCCCCGTTCGAGCGGGGCCGTTTTAGATACGCAGTATTTT.

The rearrangement uses TRBV6-2 or TRBV6-3 and TRBJ2-3; 7 nucleotides agree with TRBD1. The CDR3 is 14 amino acids. After removal of 6 bases from V and 5 bases from J, the junction contained 8 bases not matched to a gene. Per the germline V gene, CDR1 is MNHEY and CDR2 is SVGEGT. In DNA, the CDR3 is TGTGCCAGCAGCCTCCTACAGGGGAGAGATACGCAGTATTTT. It translates to CASSLLQGRDTQYF.

The J gene is TRBJ2-4, the V gene TRBV29-1; perhaps D is TRBD1 or TRBD2 (5 bases each). The DNA end is a closer match to TRBJ2-7, so the J assignment may be wrong. The germline V gene encodes CDR1 SQVTM and CDR2 ANQGSEA. CDR3 size: 13 residues. The chain's CDR3 is CSVEEAGLYEQYF. CDR3 nucleotides: TGCAGCGTGGAGGAGGCAGGGCTCTACGAGCAGTACTTC.

The J gene is TRBJ2-1, the V gene TRBV4-1; 7 positions agree with TRBD1. The tail of the sequence fits TRBJ2-7 better, so the J call may be wrong. The CDR3 covers 16 residues. Germline V gives CDR1 MGHRA, CDR2 YSYEKL. CDR3 sequence: CASSRDDRGGVYEQYF. CDR3 DNA: TGCGCCAGCAGCCGAGATGACCGAGGGGGCGTCTACGAGCAGTACTTC.

This clonotype showed up just a few times. The chain links TRBV9 to TRBJ2-5, with TRBD1 as a possible D gene (5 bases). The germline CDR1 and CDR2 sequences are SGDLS and YYNGEE. The CDR3 totals 14 residues. With 1 base removed from V and 7 bases from J, the gap between germline ends came to 14 bases. The CDR3 protein is CASSVNTGRGTQYF. The CDR3 DNA follows: TGTGCCAGCAGCGTAAACACAGGTCGTGGGACCCAGTACTTC. Drawing the rest from reference TRBV9 and TRBJ2-5, the complete variable domain is DSGVTQTPKHLITATGQRVTLRCSPRSGDLSVYWYQQSLDQGLQFLIQYYNGEERAKGNILERFSAQQFPDLHSELNLSSLELGDSALYFCASSVNTGRGTQYFGPGTRLLVL.

CDR3 bases: TGCGCCAGCAGCCAAGGGGGGGCAAGGGGTAAGTCAAATCAGCCCCAGCATTTT. It codes for CASSQGGARGKSNQPQHF. The rearrangement joins TRBV4-1 to TRBJ1-5; tentative D call: TRBD1 (6 bases). V lost 1 base and J lost 4, with 20 bases in between. The CDR3 contains 18 residues. Germline-derived CDR1 and CDR2 are MGHRA and YSYEKL.

The V and J genes are TRBV11-3 and TRBJ2-3, with unresolved D. V lost 4 bases and J 6 bases, leaving 11 bases between the germline ends. The CDR3 has 13 amino acids. Per germline, CDR1 SGHNT and CDR2 YENEEA. The CDR3 sequence: CASSWSEADTQYF. The DNA of the CDR3 is TGTGCCAGCAGCTGGTCAGAAGCGGATACGCAGTATTTT.

The count of this clonotype is one. The V call is TRBV29-1, the J call TRBJ2-3, with 7 bases lining up with TRBD1. CDR3 length equals 15 residues. With V trimmed by 6 bases and J by 3 bases, 12 bases remained unmatched. Germline-derived CDR1 and CDR2 are SQVTM and ANQGSEA. As DNA, the CDR3 is TGCAGCGTACGAGCCACAGGGGACAGTACAGATACGCAGTATTTT. Protein product: CSVRATGDSTDTQYF.

In this sample, this clonotype turned up a few times. The V gene is TRBV10-3, the J gene TRBJ1-1; no firm D call. V was shortened by 0 bases and J by 1 base, with 6 bases between the two germline ends. The CDR3 has 14 amino acids. Per the germline V gene, CDR1 is ENHRY and CDR2 is SYGVKD. CDR3: CAISESAGNTEAFF. The CDR3 DNA reads as TGTGCCATCAGTGAGTCCGCGGGGAACACTGAAGCTTTCTTT.

This clonotype was seen a few times. CDR3 loop: CASSRVNRKETQYF. DNA of the CDR3: TGTGCCAGCAGCCGGGTCAACAGGAAAGAGACCCAGTACTTC. The V call is TRBV28, the J call TRBJ2-5, with D perhaps TRBD1 (5 bases). Germline V gene lookup returns CDR1 MDHEN and CDR2 SYDVKM. Between the trimmed V and J ends, which lost 6 bases and 3 bases, there was a span of 14 bases. The CDR3 sequence is 14 residues long.

This clonotype was seen a handful of times. The chain carries TRBV2 and TRBJ2-1; the match to TRBD1 covers 7 bases. Trimming cost V 9 bases and J 5 bases; bases outside gene matches: 10. Germline V gene data show CDR1 as SNHLY and CDR2 as FYNNEI. The CDR3 consists of 14 residues. CDR3 sequence: CARSHRTGDNEQFF. In nucleotides, the CDR3 is TGTGCCAGGTCCCACCGGACAGGCGACAATGAGCAGTTCTTC.

The chain is built from TRBV20-1 and TRBJ2-1, with TRBD1 matching 10 bases. Losses at the gene ends were 0 bases for V and 3 bases for J; bases not matched to a gene: 5. Germline loops: CDR1 DFQATT, CDR2 SNEGSKA (reference sequence). The CDR3 length is 16 residues. CDR3 region: CSARDRGTGDYNEQFF. In DNA, the CDR3 is TGCAGTGCTAGAGATCGTGGGACAGGGGACTACAATGAGCAGTTCTTC.

V is TRBV7-9 and J is TRBJ1-1; possible D gene TRBD1, 6 bases. In germline, CDR1 is SEHNR, CDR2 FQNEAQ (reference sequence). Trimming cost V 4 bases and J 5 bases, with 26 bases left between them. This CDR3 is built from 18 residues. The DNA for the CDR3 is TGTGCCAGCAGCTCTTACCCCTCCCACCGGGGGGCCTATACTGAAGCTTTCTTT. Its translation is CASSSYPSHRGAYTEAFF.

The sample holds one count of this clonotype. The chain combines TRBV6-5 with TRBJ1-1, with D perhaps TRBD1 (6 bases). Germline lookup yields CDR1 MNHEY and CDR2 SVGAGI. The CDR3 extends over 15 amino acids. The ends were cut back, 6 bases at V and 1 base at J, with 15 bases in the middle. The CDR3 here is CASRRGALSNTEAFF. DNA for the CDR3: TGTGCCAGCAGGCGGGGGGCTTTATCGAACACTGAAGCTTTCTTT.

This clonotype was picked up a small number of times. V usage is TRBV12-3 or TRBV12-4 and J usage is TRBJ1-2; D unresolved. Trimming took off 2 bases at V and 2 bases at J, with 12 bases between the two ends. The CDR3 runs to 15 residues. The CDR3 DNA follows: TGTGCCAGCAGTTTACATGGAAGCCCCAACTATGGCTACACCTTC. This encodes CASSLHGSPNYGYTF.

This chain links TRBV20-1 with TRBJ1-2; D possibly corresponds to TRBD1 (5 bases). The CDR3 loop spans 15 amino acids. Germline V lookup: CDR1 DFQATT, CDR2 SNEGSKA (reference sequence). The ends were cut back, 2 bases at V and 4 bases at J, with 17 bases in the middle. The CDR3 loop is CSARQGAAVFYGYTF. In DNA, the CDR3 is TGCAGTGCTAGACAGGGTGCTGCCGTATTCTATGGCTACACCTTC.

This clonotype was picked up a small number of times. The chain uses TRBV28 and TRBJ2-4; TRBD2 might be the D (5 bases). Trimming shortened V by 4 bases and J by 2 bases, and 12 bases separated the two germline ends. Germline lookup yields CDR1 MDHEN and CDR2 SYDVKM. This CDR3 comprises 15 residues. The CDR3, as DNA: TGTGCCAGCAGTTCCGCGGGCGAGACCAAAAACATTCAGTACTTC. It yields the protein CASSSAGETKNIQYF.

V and J are TRBV4-2 and TRBJ2-1; D may be TRBD2 (5 bases). Trimming stripped 5 bases from V and 0 bases from J, with 11 bases between. The germline V gene has CDR1 LGHNA and CDR2 YNFKEQ. This CDR3 is built from 15 residues. The CDR3 DNA reads TGTGCCAGCAGCTCGGAGCGGAGCTCCTACAATGAGCAGTTCTTC. Translated, it gives CASSSERSSYNEQFF.

The V gene is TRBV6-1, the J gene TRBJ1-5; unclear D gene. V was trimmed by 4 bases and J by 4 bases, leaving 17 bases between them. The CDR3 totals 16 residues. Germline values: CDR1 MNHNS, CDR2 SASEGT. As DNA, the CDR3 is TGTGCCAGCAGTGTGTGGTGGGCGGACCCTAATCAGCCCCAGCATTTT. Its translation: CASSVWWADPNQPQHF.